Reported below is one TCR beta chain. This sample was included in a study of blood T cell repertoires in COVID-19. CDR1 and CDR2 (germline): LGHDT, YNNKEL (reference sequence). V lost 0 bases and J lost 4, with 9 bases in between. CDR3 length: 14 amino acids. Per the study methods: Reference gene primer amplification gave nucleated cell count estimates. Using immunoSEQ multiplex PCR, the repertoire was profiled, and TCRdb retains in-frame clones only, with some absent. Clonal size and the V and J genes are those of that table, whereas D and trimming came from the DNA. The table lists hundreds of thousands of clones, about four fifths of them singletons. Seattle cases were enrolled at active infection and followed longitudinally.

This chain joins TRBV3-1 (or the pseudogene TRBV3-2) and TRBJ1-2; D ambiguous. The receptor comes from a woman aged 80 or over with COVID-19, enrolled during active disease. Sequenced: peripheral blood. The CDR3 region has the DNA TGTGCCAGCAGCCAAGAAGGAGCTGCCTATGGCTACACCTTC. Protein sequence: CASSQEGAAYGYTF.